The clone carrying this T cell receptor (beta chain) was detected a few times. Germline lookup yields CDR1 MGHDK and CDR2 SYGVNS. V was pared by 8 bases and J by 2 bases, with 7 bases between. The CDR3 is 12 amino acids. The time point is: sample taken at primary tumor resection. This sample was included in a study of spatial heterogeneity in lung cancer. Individually, TCR cDNA molecules were each labelled with a unique molecular identifier. Each CDR3 protein is one row after TCRdb ran MiXCR on the 5' RACE reads. This table has about 36,000 distinct CDR3 sequences, about 7% appearing once. V usage is TRBV25-1 and J usage is TRBJ1-3; no definite D call. The source of this sequence is a female donor with early-stage non-small cell lung cancer. Sequenced here: PBMCs, sampled at surgery. CDR3 region: CASGPTGNTIYF. The CDR3 DNA reads TGTGCCAGCGGTCCCACTGGAAACACCATATATTTT.